This TCR beta chain stems from a study of T cells in localized non-small cell lung cancer. Trimming left V 6 bases short and J 3 bases short, with 11 bases between. The CDR3 totals 13 residues. CDR1 is MNHEY, CDR2 SVGAGI, per germline. For this clone: Its antigen is not identified.

The assay was immunoSEQ multiplex PCR, and TCRdb's table has in-frame clones only and misses some. The table records tens of thousands of clones, roughly nine tenths of them present only once. Overall study results and limits: The tumor had only one region sequenced, so heterogeneity remains possible.

The input for sequencing was peripheral blood, taken before any cancer treatment. The chain employs TRBV6-5 and TRBJ1-1; D perhaps matches TRBD1 (5 bases). This receptor was taken from a woman aged 40-75 years with stage I lung adenocarcinoma. CDR3: CASRRGGDTEAFF. The CDR3 DNA follows: TGTGCCAGCAGGAGGGGAGGGGACACTGAAGCTTTCTTT.